These 30 T cell receptor beta chains originate from one sample sequenced in a study of T cells in Graves' hyperthyroidism and ophthalmopathy (dated by TCRdb to about 2019). The library was obtained by multiplex PCR. Sequencing was carried out with an Illumina HiSeq 2000. Amplification of TCR beta CDR3 regions was carried out from RNA transcripts. The TCR CDR3 was subjected to a first round of RT-PCR using the HTBI primer set and the Qiagen OneStep RT-PCR kit. The public reads were run again by TCRdb, first through fastp at Q25 and then through MiXCR, and only productive beta chains were kept. Under each unique CDR3 protein, matching rows form one entry showing the most common genes and DNA. Here the sample has nearly 600,000 distinct CDR3 sequences; 14% occur a single time. The ten largest clones represent more than 6% of the sample. The sample taken for sequencing was blood. These receptors originate from a woman aged 18-35 years with Graves' ophthalmopathy.

This chain links TRBV20-1 with TRBJ2-6, with 11 bases that match TRBD2. This CDR3 is 16 amino acids long. V shed 4 bases, J shed 0 bases, and the junction held 2 bases outside the gene matches. Germline V gene sequence: CDR1 DFQATT, CDR2 SNEGSKA (reference sequence). The chain's CDR3 is CSAIGLAGSGANVLTF. CDR3 coding DNA: TGCAGTGCTATCGGACTAGCGGGCTCTGGGGCCAACGTCCTGACTTTC.

This clonotype was seen a few times. The rearrangement links TRBV15 to TRBJ2-7, with D possibly being TRBD2 (6 bases). The CDR3 sequence is 13 residues long. Trimming took 5 bases from V and 5 from J, leaving 13 bases between them. Per the germline V gene, CDR1 is LNHNV and CDR2 is YYDKDF (reference sequence). The CDR3 nucleotides are TGTGCCACCAGCTGGGACTTCGGGGACGAGCAGTACTTC. This gives the protein CATSWDFGDEQYF.

This clonotype was found many times. The V gene is TRBV11-2, the J gene TRBJ2-4; 8 bases are a match to TRBD2. Losses at the gene ends were 1 base for V and 9 bases for J; bases not matched to a gene: 5. Per germline, CDR1 SGHAT and CDR2 FQNNGV. CDR3 length: 14 residues. The CDR3 loop reads CASSLAGGRTIQYF. DNA of the CDR3: TGTGCCAGCAGCTTAGCGGGAGGGAGGACCATTCAGTACTTC. The full variable domain, its missing parts supplied by reference TRBV11-2 and TRBJ2-4, is EAGVAQSPRYKIIEKRQSVAFWCNPISGHATLYWYQQILGQGPKLLIQFQNNGVVDDSQLPKDRFSAERLKGVDSTLKIQPAKLEDSAVYLCASSLAGGRTIQYFGAGTRLSVL.

This clonotype appeared many times. This chain links TRBV30 with TRBJ2-2; 8 bases fit TRBD1. The V and J ends lost 4 bases and 1 base, in that order; junction bases with no gene match: 5. This CDR3 is built from 15 residues. Germline loops: CDR1 GTSNPN, CDR2 SVGIG (reference sequence). The CDR3 region is CAWTRDRWNTGELFF. The CDR3 bases are TGTGCCTGGACCCGGGACAGGTGGAACACCGGGGAGCTGTTTTTT.

The V call is TRBV4-3, the J call TRBJ2-3; D not resolved. V dropped 3 bases and J dropped 10 bases, with 14 bases sitting between them. Germline assignment: CDR1 LGHNA and CDR2 YSLEER. The CDR3 consists of 13 residues. This CDR3 is CASSHFQDGSQYF. In DNA, the CDR3 is TGCGCCAGCAGCCATTTCCAGGACGGGTCGCAGTATTTT.

The gene calls are TRBV7-9 and TRBJ2-1; 9 bases are a match to TRBD2. The length of the CDR3 is 15 residues. With 1 base clipped from V and 6 bases from J, the junction kept 4 bases outside the gene matches. Germline CDR1 reads SEHNR; CDR2 reads FQNEAQ (reference sequence). CDR3 in amino acids: CASSLDGGRANEQFF. Written as DNA, the CDR3 is TGTGCCAGCAGCTTAGACGGCGGGAGGGCCAATGAGCAGTTCTTC. Full variable domain (missing parts from reference TRBV7-9 and TRBJ2-1): DTGVSQNPRHKITKRGQNVTFRCDPISEHNRLYWYRQTLGQGPEFLTYFQNEAQLEKSRLLSDRFSAERPKGSFSTLEIQRTEQGDSAMYLCASSLDGGRANEQFFGPGTRLTVL.

The chain joins TRBV6-1 to TRBJ1-2; 7 positions agree with TRBD1. The germline V gene encodes CDR1 MNHNS and CDR2 SASEGT. This CDR3 region has 15 residues. The V and J ends lost 6 bases and 3 bases, in that order; junction bases with no gene match: 10. CDR3 sequence (DNA): TGTGCCAGCAGAGCCGACAGGGCGGTGCACTATGGCTACACCTTC. Its protein is CASRADRAVHYGYTF.

This clonotype has only a few counts. The chain uses TRBV14 and TRBJ1-1; D is perhaps TRBD1 (5 bases). The V gene's germline CDR1 is SGHDN and CDR2 FVKESK. This CDR3 contains 15 residues. With 0 bases removed from V and 1 base from J, the gap between germline ends came to 9 bases. The CDR3 sequence is CASSQDPGGNTEAFF. DNA for the CDR3: TGTGCCAGCAGCCAAGATCCCGGGGGGAACACTGAAGCTTTCTTT.

This clonotype has just a few counts. This rearrangement joins TRBV29-1 to TRBJ2-3; no reliable D call. Trimming cost V 5 bases and J 0 bases, with 15 bases left between them. The germline V gene encodes CDR1 SQVTM and CDR2 ANQGSEA. This CDR3 region has 15 residues. The CDR3 protein is CSVRGGETSTDTQYF. In DNA form, the CDR3 reads TGCAGCGTTCGAGGCGGTGAAACTAGCACAGATACGCAGTATTTT.

This clonotype was seen repeatedly, ten times or more. This chain joins TRBV11-3 and TRBJ1-6; no clear D. Trimming cost V 1 base and J 7 bases, with 11 bases left between them. Germline V gene lookup returns CDR1 SGHNT and CDR2 YENEEA. The length of the CDR3 is 15 residues. In DNA, the CDR3 is TGTGCCAGCAGCTTAGCCAGGACGGCGAATTCACCCCTCCACTTT. Its translation is CASSLARTANSPLHF.

Ten or more counts support this clonotype. The rearrangement uses TRBV28 and TRBJ2-1; D is unresolved. The CDR3 is 15 residues long. Trimming removed 2 bases at V and 4 bases at J, with 12 bases between. CDR1 and CDR2 (germline): MDHEN, SYDVKM. The CDR3 DNA follows: TGTGCCAGCAGTTTACCACACGGAACGTACAATGAGCAGTTCTTC. Translating it yields CASSLPHGTYNEQFF. The variable domain in full, completed from reference TRBV28 and TRBJ2-1, reads DVKVTQSSRYLVKRTGEKVFLECVQDMDHENMFWYRQDPGLGLRLIYFSYDVKMKEKGDIPEGYSVSREKKERFSLILESASTNQTSMYLCASSLPHGTYNEQFFGPGTRLTVL.

This clonotype appeared many times. The rearrangement links TRBV11-1 to TRBJ2-7, with D unclear. Germline CDR1 is SGHAT and CDR2 is FQDESV (reference sequence). V lost 3 bases and J lost 5, with 11 bases in between. This CDR3 has 13 amino acids. The CDR3 coding sequence is TGTGCCAGCAGCTTGATGGATTCCCACGAGCAGTACTTC. This encodes CASSLMDSHEQYF. The whole variable domain, filled in from reference TRBV11-1 and TRBJ2-7, reads EAEVAQSPRYKITEKSQAVAFWCDPISGHATLYWYRQILGQGPELLVQFQDESVVDDSQLPKDRFSAERLKGVDSTLKIQPAELGDSAMYLCASSLMDSHEQYFGPGTRLTVT.

This clonotype came up many times. The chain carries TRBV27 and TRBJ2-3; a possible D gene is TRBD2 (6 bases). V was cut by 5 bases and J by 2 bases, with 20 bases left in between. This CDR3 contains 17 residues. Germline CDR1 is MNHEY and CDR2 is SMNVEV (reference sequence). The CDR3 DNA sequence: TGTGCCAGCAGTCTTAGCCTAGTAGCGGCTACCACAGATACGCAGTATTTT. Translation gives CASSLSLVAATTDTQYF.

This clonotype was counted at least ten times. The rearrangement uses TRBV6-1 and TRBJ1-2; no firm D call. Trimming shortened V by 5 bases and J by 3 bases, and 16 bases separated the two germline ends. The CDR3 covers 15 residues. Germline CDR1 and CDR2: MNHNS and SASEGT. The CDR3 here is CASSYSGGVDYGYTF. The CDR3 nucleotides read TGTGCCAGCAGTTACAGTGGAGGAGTCGACTATGGCTACACCTTC.

This chain connects TRBV4-2 to TRBJ2-2, with unresolved D. Trimming left V 1 base short and J 1 base short, with 16 bases between. The length of the CDR3 is 18 residues. Germline V gives CDR1 LGHNA, CDR2 YNFKEQ. The CDR3 sequence: CASSQGPSWSLNTGELFF. The CDR3 bases are TGTGCCAGCAGCCAAGGGCCTTCGTGGAGCTTGAACACCGGGGAGCTGTTTTTT.

This clonotype has at least ten counts. The V call is TRBV28, the J call TRBJ1-5; D not certain. CDR3 size: 14 residues. V was cut by 6 bases and J by 8 bases, with 17 bases left in between. The germline gives CDR1 MDHEN, CDR2 SYDVKM. The CDR3 reads CASRPAGDPKPQHF. CDR3 in DNA: TGTGCCAGCAGACCTGCCGGGGATCCCAAGCCCCAGCATTTT.

The J gene is TRBJ1-1, the V gene TRBV19, with a tentative D call TRBD1 (5 bases). V lost 4 bases and J 5 bases, leaving 20 bases between the germline ends. This CDR3 comprises 16 residues. Germline V lookup: CDR1 LNHDA, CDR2 SQIVND (reference sequence). The CDR3 loop is CASSTNLGQGWTEAFF. In nucleotides, the CDR3 is TGTGCCAGTAGTACCAACCTCGGGCAGGGATGGACTGAAGCTTTCTTT.

V and J are TRBV7-2 and TRBJ2-4; 10 nucleotides agree with TRBD2. V lost 5 bases, J lost 2 bases, and 6 bases stayed unmatched. This CDR3 comprises 16 residues. Germline loops: CDR1 SGHTA, CDR2 FQGNSA. CDR3 bases: TGTGCCAGCAGCCCTTGGACTAGCGGACCCAAAAACATTCAGTACTTC. This sequence encodes CASSPWTSGPKNIQYF.

The CDR3 nucleotides read TGTGCCAGCAGCCCGGGACTAGCCAGAGGATACGAGCAGTACTTC. It is translated as CASSPGLARGYEQYF. The chain joins TRBV7-2 to TRBJ2-7, with 9 nucleotides matching TRBD2. CDR1 is SGHTA, CDR2 FQGNSA, per germline. V lost 5 bases to trimming and J lost 4 bases; unmatched junction nucleotides: 9. CDR3 length: 15 amino acids.

There are a few counts of this clonotype. The chain joins TRBV19 to TRBJ1-1, with D maybe TRBD1 (5 bases). CDR1 and CDR2 from the germline V gene are LNHDA and SQIVND (reference sequence). The ends were cut back, 3 bases at V and 0 bases at J, with 14 bases in the middle. The CDR3 totals 16 residues. The CDR3: CASSIRGWGMNTEAFF. CDR3 coding DNA: TGTGCCAGTAGTATTCGGGGCTGGGGGATGAACACTGAAGCTTTCTTT.

In its sample, this clonotype was seen a few times. This chain links TRBV27 with TRBJ2-7, with 12 nucleotides matching TRBD2. The length of the CDR3 is 16 residues. Germline trimming cut 4 bases from V and 2 bases from J; bases unmatched to any gene: 6. Germline assignment: CDR1 MNHEY and CDR2 SMNVEV (reference sequence). The CDR3 here is CASSSATSGRPYEQYF. The CDR3 nucleotides read TGTGCCAGCAGTTCAGCGACTAGCGGGAGACCCTACGAGCAGTACTTC.

A single count supports this clonotype. One junction end does not reproduce the germline sequence, and a read error may be involved. The V gene is TRBV24-1, the J gene TRBJ2-1; D possibly matches TRBD1 or TRBD2 (5 bases each). The germline V gene has CDR1 KGHDR and CDR2 SFDVKD. The CDR3 consists of 11 residues. The CDR3 region is CATARDGEQSF. CDR3 nucleotides: TGTGCCACCGCCAGGGACGGGGAGCAGTCCTTC.

This clonotype was observed many times. The CDR3 coding sequence is TGCAGCCTAGCCCGGGACTCCCCCTACGAGCAGTACTTC. Encoded protein: CSLARDSPYEQYF. The V gene is TRBV20-1, the J gene TRBJ2-7; D is possibly TRBD2 (6 bases). The CDR3 spans 13 residues. The V gene's germline CDR1 is DFQATT and CDR2 SNEGSKA (reference sequence).

The chain employs TRBV19 and TRBJ2-1; 13 nucleotides agree with TRBD2. The CDR3 loop spans 17 amino acids. V shed 1 base and J 0 bases; nucleotides not matched to a gene: 0. The germline CDR1 and CDR2 sequences are LNHDA and SQIVND (reference sequence). This CDR3 reads CASSIGTSGSSYNEQFF. The CDR3 bases are TGTGCCAGTAGTATAGGGACTAGCGGGAGCTCCTACAATGAGCAGTTCTTC.

The chain recombines TRBV9 with TRBJ2-3, with TRBD2 identical over 7 bases. V dropped 0 bases and J dropped 5; count of bases not matched to a gene: 15. The germline V gene encodes CDR1 SGDLS and CDR2 YYNGEE. CDR3 size: 18 residues. The CDR3 nucleotides read TGTGCCAGCAGCGTAGTAGATATTGGGACTAAGGTTGGAGATACGCAGTATTTT. Protein: CASSVVDIGTKVGDTQYF.

This clonotype has at least ten counts. The chain recombines TRBV5-1 with TRBJ2-5, with TRBD2 matching over 9 bases. This CDR3 comprises 18 residues. CDR1 is SGHRS and CDR2 is YFSETQ in the germline V gene. Trimming cost V 0 bases and J 2 bases; bases outside gene matches: 11. The CDR3 DNA sequence: TGCGCCAGCAGCTTGGAAGCGAGTATGGCGGGAGGGCAAGAGACCCAGTACTTC. Its protein is CASSLEASMAGGQETQYF.

This clonotype was found a few times. The CDR3 DNA reads TGTGCCAGCAGCTTTACAGGGTTATCGCAGTATTTT. Protein: CASSFTGLSQYF. The chain has TRBV5-6 and TRBJ2-3; weak D call: TRBD1 (6 bases). V dropped 2 bases and J dropped 10 bases, with 11 bases sitting between them. The CDR3 is made up of 12 amino acids. Germline V CDR1 and CDR2: SGHDT, YYEEEE.

This clonotype was found many times. This chain uses TRBV27 with TRBJ2-5, with 16 bases identical to TRBD2. The V gene's germline CDR1 is MNHEY and CDR2 SMNVEV (reference sequence). CDR3 length: 18 amino acids. With 5 bases clipped from V and 3 bases from J, the junction kept 9 bases outside the gene matches. The DNA of the CDR3 is TGTGCCAGCAGTCCCTCCGGGACTAGCGGGAGGGTCGAAGAGACCCAGTACTTC. Translated, it gives CASSPSGTSGRVEETQYF.

Ten or more counts support this clonotype. The genes are TRBV11-3 and TRBJ2-1; 9 bases agree with TRBD2. Germline CDR1 is SGHNT and CDR2 is YENEEA. CDR3 length: 13 residues. The ends lost 2 bases at V and 10 bases at J; junction bases unmatched: 3. DNA for the CDR3: TGTGCCAGCAGCTTACTAGGACTAGCGGAGCAGTTCTTC. Translating gives CASSLLGLAEQFF.

This clonotype was recorded at least ten times. The rearrangement joins TRBV6-1 to TRBJ2-7; D might be TRBD1 or TRBD2, each matching 5 bases. This CDR3 is built from 16 residues. Trimming removed 5 bases at V and 7 bases at J, with 24 bases between. From germline, CDR1 is MNHNS and CDR2 SASEGT. CDR3 coding DNA: TGTGCCAGCAGTTCTGAACCGGGACCCCTCTCGGATGAGCAGTACTTC. Protein sequence: CASSSEPGPLSDEQYF.